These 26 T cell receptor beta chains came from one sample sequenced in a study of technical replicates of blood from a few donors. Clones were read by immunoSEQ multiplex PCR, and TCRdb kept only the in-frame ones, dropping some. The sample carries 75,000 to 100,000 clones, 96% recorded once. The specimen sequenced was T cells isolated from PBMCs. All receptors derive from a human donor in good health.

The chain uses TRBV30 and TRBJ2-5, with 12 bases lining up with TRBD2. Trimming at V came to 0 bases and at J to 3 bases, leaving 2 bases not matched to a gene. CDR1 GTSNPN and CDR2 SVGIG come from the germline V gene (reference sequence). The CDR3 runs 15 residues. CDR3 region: CAWSVRTSGKETQYF. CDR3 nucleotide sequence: TGTGCCTGGAGTGTAAGGACTAGCGGGAAAGAGACCCAGTACTTC.

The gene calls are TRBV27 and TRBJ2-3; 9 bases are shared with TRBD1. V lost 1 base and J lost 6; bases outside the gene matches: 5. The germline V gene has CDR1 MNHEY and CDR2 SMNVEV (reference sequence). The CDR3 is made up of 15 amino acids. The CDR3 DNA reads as TGTGCCAGCAGTTTATTGGACAGGGGAACGGATACGCAGTATTTT. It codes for CASSLLDRGTDTQYF.

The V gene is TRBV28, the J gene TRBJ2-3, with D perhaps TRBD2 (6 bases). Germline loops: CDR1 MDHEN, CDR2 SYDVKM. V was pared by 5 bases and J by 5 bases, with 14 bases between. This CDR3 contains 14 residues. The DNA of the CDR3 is TGTGCCAGCAGTCGGGACTTTTTGGGAGATACGCAGTATTTT. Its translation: CASSRDFLGDTQYF.

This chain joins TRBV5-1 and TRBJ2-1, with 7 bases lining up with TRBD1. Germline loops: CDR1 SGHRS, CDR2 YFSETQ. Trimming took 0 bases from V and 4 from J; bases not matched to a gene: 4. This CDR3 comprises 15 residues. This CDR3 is CASSLGDRDYNEQFF. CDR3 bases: TGCGCCAGCAGCTTGGGTGACAGGGATTACAATGAGCAGTTCTTC.

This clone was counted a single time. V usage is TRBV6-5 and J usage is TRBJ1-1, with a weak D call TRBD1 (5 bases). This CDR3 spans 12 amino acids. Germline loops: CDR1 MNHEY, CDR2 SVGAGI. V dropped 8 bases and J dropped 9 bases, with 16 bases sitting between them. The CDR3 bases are TGTGCCAGCCAATCAGGGAAGGAAAAAGCTTTCTTT. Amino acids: CASQSGKEKAFF.

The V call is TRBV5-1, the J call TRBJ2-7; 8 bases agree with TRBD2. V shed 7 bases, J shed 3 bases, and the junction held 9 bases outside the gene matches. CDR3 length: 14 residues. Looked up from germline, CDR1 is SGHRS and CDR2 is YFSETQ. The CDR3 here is CASGAGSGSYEQYF. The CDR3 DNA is TGCGCCAGCGGGGCCGGGAGCGGGAGCTACGAGCAGTACTTC. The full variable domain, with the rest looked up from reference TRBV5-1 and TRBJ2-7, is KAGVTQTPRYLIKTRGQQVTLSCSPISGHRSVSWYQQTPGQGLQFLFEYFSETQRNKGNFPGRFSGRQFSNSRSEMNVSTLELGDSALYLCASGAGSGSYEQYFGPGTRLTVT.

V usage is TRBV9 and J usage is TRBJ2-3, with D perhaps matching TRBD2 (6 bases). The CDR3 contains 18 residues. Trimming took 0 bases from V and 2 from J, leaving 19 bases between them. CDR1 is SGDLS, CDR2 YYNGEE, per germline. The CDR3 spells CASSVAVGSGRNTDTQYF. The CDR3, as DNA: TGTGCCAGCAGCGTAGCCGTCGGGAGTGGGAGAAACACAGATACGCAGTATTTT.

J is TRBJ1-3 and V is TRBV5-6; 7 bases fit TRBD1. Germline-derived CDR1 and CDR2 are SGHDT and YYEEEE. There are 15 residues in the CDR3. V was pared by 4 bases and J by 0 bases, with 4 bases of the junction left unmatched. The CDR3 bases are TGTGCCAGCAGCCCCACAGGGGCCTCTGGAAACACCATATATTTT. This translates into CASSPTGASGNTIYF.

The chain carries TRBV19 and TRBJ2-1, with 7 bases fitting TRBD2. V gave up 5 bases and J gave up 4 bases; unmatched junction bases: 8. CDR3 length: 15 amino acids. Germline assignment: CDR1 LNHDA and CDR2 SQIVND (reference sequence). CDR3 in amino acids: CASSFGGLGYNEQFF. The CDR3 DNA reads TGTGCCAGTAGTTTCGGGGGGTTGGGGTACAATGAGCAGTTCTTC.

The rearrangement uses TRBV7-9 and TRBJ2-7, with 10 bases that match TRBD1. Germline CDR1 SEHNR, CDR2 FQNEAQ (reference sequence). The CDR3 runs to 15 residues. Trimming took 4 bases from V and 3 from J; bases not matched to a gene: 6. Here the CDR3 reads CASSSRQGANYEQYF. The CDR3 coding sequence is TGTGCCAGCAGCTCTAGACAGGGGGCTAACTACGAGCAGTACTTC.

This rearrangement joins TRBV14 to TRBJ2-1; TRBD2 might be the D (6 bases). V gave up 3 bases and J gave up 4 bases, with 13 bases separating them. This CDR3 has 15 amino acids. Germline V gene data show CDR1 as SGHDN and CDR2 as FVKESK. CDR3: CASSHFGTVYNEQFF. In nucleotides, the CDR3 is TGTGCCAGCAGCCACTTTGGGACTGTATACAATGAGCAGTTCTTC. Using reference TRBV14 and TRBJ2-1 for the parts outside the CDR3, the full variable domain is EAGVTQFPSHSVIEKGQTVTLRCDPISGHDNLYWYRRVMGKEIKFLLHFVKESKQDESGMPNNRFLAERTGGTYSTLKVQPAELEDSGVYFCASSHFGTVYNEQFFGPGTRLTVL.

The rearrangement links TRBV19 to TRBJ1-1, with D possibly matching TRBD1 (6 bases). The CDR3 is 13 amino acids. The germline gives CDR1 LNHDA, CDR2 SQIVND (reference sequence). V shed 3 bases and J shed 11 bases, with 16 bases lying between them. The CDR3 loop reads CASSIQQGMRAFF. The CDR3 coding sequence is TGTGCCAGTAGTATTCAACAGGGTATGCGGGCTTTCTTT.

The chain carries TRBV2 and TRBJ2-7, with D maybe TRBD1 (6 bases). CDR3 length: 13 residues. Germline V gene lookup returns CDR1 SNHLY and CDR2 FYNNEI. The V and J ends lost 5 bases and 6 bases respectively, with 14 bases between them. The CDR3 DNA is TGTGCCAGCAGTACAATACAGGGTTCCGAGCAGTACTTC. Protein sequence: CASSTIQGSEQYF.

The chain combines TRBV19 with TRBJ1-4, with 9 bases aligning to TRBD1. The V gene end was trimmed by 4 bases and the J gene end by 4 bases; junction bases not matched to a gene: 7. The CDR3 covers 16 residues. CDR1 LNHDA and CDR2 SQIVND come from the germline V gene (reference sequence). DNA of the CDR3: TGTGCCAGTAGTAGGGACAGGGAAGGTAGTAATGAAAAACTGTTTTTT. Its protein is CASSRDREGSNEKLFF.

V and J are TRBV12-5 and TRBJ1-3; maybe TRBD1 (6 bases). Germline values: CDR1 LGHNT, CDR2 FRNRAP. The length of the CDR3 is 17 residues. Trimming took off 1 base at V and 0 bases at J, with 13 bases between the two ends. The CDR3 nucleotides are TGTGCTAGTGGTTTGGCCCTGATAGGGGGCTCTGGAAACACCATATATTTT. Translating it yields CASGLALIGGSGNTIYF.

CDR3 protein: CASSLYGTSGSSYNEQFF. As DNA, the CDR3 is TGTGCCAGCAGCCTATATGGGACTAGCGGGAGCTCCTACAATGAGCAGTTCTTC. The rearrangement links TRBV5-6 to TRBJ2-1; 14 bases are shared with TRBD2. The CDR3 covers 18 residues. Germline V lookup: CDR1 SGHDT, CDR2 YYEEEE. J was trimmed by 0 bases and V by 4 bases; bases with no gene match: 6.

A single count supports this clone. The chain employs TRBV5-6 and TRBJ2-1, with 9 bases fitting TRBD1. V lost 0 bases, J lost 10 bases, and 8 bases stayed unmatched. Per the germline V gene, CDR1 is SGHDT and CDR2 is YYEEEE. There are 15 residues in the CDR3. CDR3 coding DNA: TGTGCCAGCAGCTTGGGTGGGACAGGGCTCTCGGAGCAGTTCTTC. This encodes CASSLGGTGLSEQFF.

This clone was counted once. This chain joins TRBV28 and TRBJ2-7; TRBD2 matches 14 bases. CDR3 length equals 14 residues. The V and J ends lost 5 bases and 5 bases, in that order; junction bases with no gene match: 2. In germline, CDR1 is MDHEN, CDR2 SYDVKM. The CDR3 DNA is TGTGCCAGCAGTCCGGGACTAGCGGGAGACGAGCAGTACTTC. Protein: CASSPGLAGDEQYF.

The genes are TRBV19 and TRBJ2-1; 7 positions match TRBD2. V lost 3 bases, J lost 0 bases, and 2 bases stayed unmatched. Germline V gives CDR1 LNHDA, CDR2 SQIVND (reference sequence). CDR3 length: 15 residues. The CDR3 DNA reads TGTGCCAGTAGTATCCGGGACTACTCCTACAATGAGCAGTTCTTC. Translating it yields CASSIRDYSYNEQFF.

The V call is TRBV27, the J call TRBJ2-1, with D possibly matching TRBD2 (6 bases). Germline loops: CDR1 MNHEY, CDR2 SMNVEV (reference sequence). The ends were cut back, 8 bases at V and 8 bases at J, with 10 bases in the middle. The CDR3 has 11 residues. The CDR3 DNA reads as TGTGCCAGCGGGGAGGCATATGAGCAGTTCTTC. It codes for CASGEAYEQFF.

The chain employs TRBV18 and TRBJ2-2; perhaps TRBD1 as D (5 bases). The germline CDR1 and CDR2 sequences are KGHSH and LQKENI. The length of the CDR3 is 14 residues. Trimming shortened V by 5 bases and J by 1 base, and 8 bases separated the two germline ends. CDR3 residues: CASSSQGNTGELFF. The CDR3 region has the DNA TGTGCCAGCTCATCGCAGGGGAACACCGGGGAGCTGTTTTTT.

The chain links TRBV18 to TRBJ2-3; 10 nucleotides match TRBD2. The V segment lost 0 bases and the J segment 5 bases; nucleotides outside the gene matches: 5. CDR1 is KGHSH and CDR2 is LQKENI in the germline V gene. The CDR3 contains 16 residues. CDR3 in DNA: TGTGCCAGCTCACCACCCACTAGCGGGATCGTAGATACGCAGTATTTT. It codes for CASSPPTSGIVDTQYF.

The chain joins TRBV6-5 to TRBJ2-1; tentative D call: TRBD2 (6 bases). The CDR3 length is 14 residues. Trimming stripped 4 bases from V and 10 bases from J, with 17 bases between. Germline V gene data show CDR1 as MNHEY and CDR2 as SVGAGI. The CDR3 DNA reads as TGTGCCAGCAGTTGGTCTAGCGTCGGTGGGGAGCAGTTCTTC. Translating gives CASSWSSVGGEQFF.

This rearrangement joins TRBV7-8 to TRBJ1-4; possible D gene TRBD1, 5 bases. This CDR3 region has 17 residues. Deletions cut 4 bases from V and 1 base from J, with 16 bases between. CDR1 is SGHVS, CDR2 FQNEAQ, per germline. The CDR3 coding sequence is TGTGCCAGCAGCTGGCCCTTGGGACTCGAAACTAATGAAAAACTGTTTTTT. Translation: CASSWPLGLETNEKLFF.

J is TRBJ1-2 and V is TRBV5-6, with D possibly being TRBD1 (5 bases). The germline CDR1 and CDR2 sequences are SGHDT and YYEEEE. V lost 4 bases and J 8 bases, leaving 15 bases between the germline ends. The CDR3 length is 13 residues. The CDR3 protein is CASSTIRVRGYTF. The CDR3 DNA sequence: TGTGCCAGCAGCACCATCAGGGTGCGGGGCTACACCTTC.

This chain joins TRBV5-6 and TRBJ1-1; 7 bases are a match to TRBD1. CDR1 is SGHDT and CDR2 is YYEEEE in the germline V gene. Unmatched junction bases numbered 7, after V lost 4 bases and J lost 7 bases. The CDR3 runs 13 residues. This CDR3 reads CASSGIDRDEAFF. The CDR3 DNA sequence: TGTGCCAGCAGCGGGATAGACAGGGATGAAGCTTTCTTT.